Following are 29 T cell receptor beta chains from one sample sequenced in a study of T cell responses to AZD1222 COVID-19 vaccine. Profiled with immunoSEQ multiplex PCR; TCRdb holds only in-frame clones, not every one. The sample consists of more than 100,000 clones, more than 85% of them appearing once. This specimen consisted of peripheral blood, obtained on day 0 of AZD1222 vaccination. Receptor source: an adult in good health.

This clone was picked up one time. This rearrangement joins TRBV18 to TRBJ1-1, with D perhaps TRBD1 (6 bases). The CDR3 extends over 16 amino acids. V was pared by 3 bases and J by 4 bases, with 18 bases between. Germline CDR1 is KGHSH and CDR2 is LQKENI. CDR3 loop: CASSPSVSGGPTEAFF. The CDR3, as DNA: TGTGCCAGCTCACCCTCGGTGTCCGGGGGGCCCACTGAAGCTTTCTTT.

This clone was recorded once. The DNA of the CDR3 is TGTGCCAGCACCGAAATTGTATCCGGGGAGCTGTTTTTT. Its translation is CASTEIVSGELFF. This chain links TRBV28 with TRBJ2-2; D gene ambiguous. Germline CDR1 MDHEN, CDR2 SYDVKM. The CDR3 consists of 13 residues. The V end lost 7 bases, the J end lost 6 bases, and 12 bases lay between the germline ends.

The gene calls are TRBV29-1 and TRBJ2-1, with D perhaps TRBD2 (6 bases). V was clipped by 4 bases and J by 7 bases, with 14 bases between them. This CDR3 region has 13 residues. Germline values: CDR1 SQVTM, CDR2 ANQGSEA. The CDR3 nucleotides are TGCAGCGTTGGACGTGCGGCGGGGAATGAGCAGTTCTTC. Its protein is CSVGRAAGNEQFF.

This clone was seen a single time. The chain has TRBV4-3 and TRBJ1-1; TRBD1 might be the D (5 bases). Germline V CDR1 and CDR2: LGHNA, YSLEER. The CDR3 has 13 amino acids. The germline V and J ends were trimmed by 0 bases and 4 bases, with 6 bases remaining between them. CDR3 sequence: CASSQDQGTEAFF. CDR3 DNA: TGCGCCAGCAGCCAAGATCAGGGCACTGAAGCTTTCTTT.

The chain joins TRBV7-3 to TRBJ2-1; a possible D gene is TRBD1 (5 bases). The germline CDR1 and CDR2 sequences are SGHTA and FQGTGA. This CDR3 is 13 amino acids long. V was shortened by 5 bases and J by 6 bases, with 11 bases between the two germline ends. DNA for the CDR3: TGTGCCAGCAGCACCCGACAGACCAATGAGCAGTTCTTC. It yields the protein CASSTRQTNEQFF.

This clone was seen once. CDR3 protein: CAWSVSQISYEQYF. CDR3 nucleotides: TGTGCCTGGAGTGTATCGCAGATCTCCTACGAGCAGTACTTC. The chain employs TRBV30 and TRBJ2-7; D remains unclear. The V end was cut by 0 bases, the J end by 0 bases, with 9 bases between. The germline V gene has CDR1 GTSNPN and CDR2 SVGIG (reference sequence). The CDR3 has 14 residues.

This clone was observed a single time. V gene TRBV18 combines with J gene TRBJ1-1; D ambiguous. Germline values: CDR1 KGHSH, CDR2 LQKENI. This CDR3 comprises 12 residues. V shed 3 bases and J shed 5 bases, with 7 bases lying between them. In DNA form, the CDR3 reads TGTGCCAGCTCACCTAGGCGGACTGAAGCTTTCTTT. Encoded protein: CASSPRRTEAFF.

The J gene is TRBJ2-5, the V gene TRBV7-3, with D maybe TRBD1 (5 bases). Germline CDR1 reads SGHTA; CDR2 reads FQGTGA. Between the trimmed V and J ends, which lost 5 bases and 5 bases, there was a span of 15 bases. The CDR3 sequence is 14 residues long. This chain's CDR3 is CASSPSRVHETQYF. Here the CDR3 DNA reads TGTGCCAGCAGCCCTTCCAGGGTCCACGAGACCCAGTACTTC.

The chain recombines TRBV28 with TRBJ2-7; 10 positions agree with TRBD1. CDR3 length: 15 residues. The V gene's germline CDR1 is MDHEN and CDR2 SYDVKM. Unmatched junction bases numbered 9, after V lost 5 bases and J lost 5 bases. CDR3 DNA: TGTGCCAGCAGTCCACAGGGGACAGGGGTTGACGAGCAGTACTTC. Amino acid sequence: CASSPQGTGVDEQYF.

The chain uses TRBV28 and TRBJ2-7; 9 bases are a match to TRBD1. V dropped 8 bases and J dropped 3; count of bases not matched to a gene: 8. The germline V gene has CDR1 MDHEN and CDR2 SYDVKM. The CDR3 extends over 14 amino acids. The CDR3 nucleotides read TGTGCCAGCCTACGGACAGGGGATATCTACGAGCAGTACTTC. Translation gives CASLRTGDIYEQYF.

This rearrangement joins TRBV27 to TRBJ1-5, with 8 bases aligning to TRBD1. The J segment lost 5 bases and the V segment lost 0 bases, leaving 9 bases of the junction unmatched. CDR1 and CDR2 from the germline V gene are MNHEY and SMNVEV (reference sequence). The CDR3 length is 17 residues. The CDR3 loop is CASSLSPGTGPHQPQHF. The CDR3 DNA reads TGTGCCAGCAGTTTATCGCCCGGGACAGGCCCTCATCAGCCCCAGCATTTT.

The chain employs TRBV9 and TRBJ2-5, with D possibly TRBD2 on 6 matching bases. V lost 3 bases to trimming and J lost 4 bases, with 16 bases between them. Germline V gene lookup returns CDR1 SGDLS and CDR2 YYNGEE. This CDR3 is built from 15 residues. DNA for the CDR3: TGTGCCAGCAGCGAGGGACTCGGGACTGGAGAGACCCAGTACTTC. Residues: CASSEGLGTGETQYF.

This chain uses TRBV2 with TRBJ2-3, with D possibly matching TRBD1 (6 bases). Germline V gives CDR1 SNHLY, CDR2 FYNNEI. Trimming shortened V by 5 bases and J by 6 bases, and 18 bases separated the two germline ends. CDR3 length: 15 residues. CDR3 protein: CASSRVDRLADTQYF. CDR3 sequence (DNA): TGTGCCAGCAGTCGAGTCGACAGGCTTGCGGATACGCAGTATTTT.

The V gene is TRBV19, the J gene TRBJ2-7; possibly TRBD1 for D (5 bases). The CDR3 runs 14 residues. The V end lost 3 bases, the J end lost 6 bases, and 15 bases lay between the germline ends. Germline CDR1 is LNHDA and CDR2 is SQIVND (reference sequence). CDR3 loop: CASSMARGSSEQYF. CDR3 DNA sequence: TGTGCCAGTAGTATGGCAAGGGGTTCGAGCGAGCAGTACTTC.

This clone was detected once. The V and J genes are TRBV5-4 and TRBJ2-1, with 15 positions matching TRBD2. Germline V gives CDR1 SGHNT, CDR2 YYREEE (reference sequence). Trimming cost V 4 bases and J 7 bases; bases outside gene matches: 6. The CDR3 has 16 amino acids. CDR3 protein: CASSVGLAGGRNEQFF. The CDR3 coding sequence is TGTGCCAGCAGCGTGGGACTAGCGGGGGGCCGAAATGAGCAGTTCTTC.

The chain recombines TRBV5-5 with TRBJ1-5; weak D call: TRBD1 (5 bases). Between the trimmed V and J ends, which lost 0 bases and 3 bases, there was a span of 13 bases. CDR3 size: 16 residues. Germline-derived CDR1 and CDR2 are SGHKS and YYEKEE (reference sequence). The CDR3 coding sequence is TGTGCCAGCAGCTTGGGGGGAGGGACCACCAATCAGCCCCAGCATTTT. This translates into CASSLGGGTTNQPQHF.

This chain uses TRBV19 with TRBJ1-5; D gene unclear. V was shortened by 6 bases and J by 3 bases, with 15 bases between the two germline ends. CDR1 and CDR2 (germline): LNHDA, SQIVND (reference sequence). This CDR3 has 15 amino acids. The CDR3, as DNA: TGTGCCAGTAGCGCCCGATGGGGTAACAATCAGCCCCAGCATTTT. Translating gives CASSARWGNNQPQHF.

The V call is TRBV7-2, the J call TRBJ1-2; no definite D call. V was trimmed by 3 bases and J by 8 bases, leaving 13 bases between them. The germline V gene has CDR1 SGHTA and CDR2 FQGNSA. The CDR3 totals 13 residues. The CDR3 bases are TGTGCCAGCAGCTTCGGGCCTTCCTACGGCTACACCTTC. This encodes CASSFGPSYGYTF.

This clone was seen a single time. The CDR3 region has the DNA TGTGCCAGCAGTTCGGGACAGGCCGCCCACGAGCAGTACTTC. As protein: CASSSGQAAHEQYF. The chain is built from TRBV27 and TRBJ2-7; 8 bases agree with TRBD1. Germline loops: CDR1 MNHEY, CDR2 SMNVEV (reference sequence). The CDR3 spans 14 residues. The V and J ends lost 4 bases and 5 bases, in that order; junction bases with no gene match: 7.

V is TRBV19 and J is TRBJ1-4; D is perhaps TRBD1 (5 bases). The germline V and J ends were trimmed by 6 bases and 2 bases, with 28 bases remaining between them. In germline, CDR1 is LNHDA, CDR2 SQIVND (reference sequence). CDR3 length: 20 amino acids. DNA of the CDR3: TGTGCCAGTAGATACCGGGAGCCAGAGGGGAGACGTTCCACTAATGAAAAACTGTTTTTT. It specifies CASRYREPEGRRSTNEKLFF.

The chain is built from TRBV11-3 and TRBJ2-1, with D perhaps matching TRBD1 (6 bases). This CDR3 comprises 14 residues. Trimming pared 5 bases from V and 3 bases from J, leaving 11 bases between. Germline V lookup: CDR1 SGHNT, CDR2 YENEEA. The CDR3 loop reads CASSPKGGYNEQFF. DNA for the CDR3: TGTGCCAGCAGCCCGAAAGGGGGCTACAATGAGCAGTTCTTC.

The chain joins TRBV14 to TRBJ2-4, with a tentative D call TRBD2 (7 bases). The CDR3 has 14 amino acids. Germline lookup yields CDR1 SGHDN and CDR2 FVKESK. V was trimmed by 5 bases and J by 6 bases, leaving 14 bases between them. The CDR3 DNA sequence: TGTGCCAGCAGCGCACGGGGGGCGGGAAACATTCAGTACTTC. The encoded protein is CASSARGAGNIQYF. Variable domain in full (rest from reference TRBV14 and TRBJ2-4): EAGVTQFPSHSVIEKGQTVTLRCDPISGHDNLYWYRRVMGKEIKFLLHFVKESKQDESGMPNNRFLAERTGGTYSTLKVQPAELEDSGVYFCASSARGAGNIQYFGAGTRLSVL.

V and J are TRBV11-2 and TRBJ2-1; a possible D gene is TRBD2 (5 bases). Germline lookup yields CDR1 SGHAT and CDR2 FQNNGV. Deletions cut 3 bases from V and 9 bases from J, with 15 bases between. The length of the CDR3 is 14 residues. The CDR3 nucleotides read TGTGCCAGCAGCTTTAGCGTAGGGTCAGGTGAGCAGTTCTTC. This sequence encodes CASSFSVGSGEQFF.

V is TRBV23-1 and J is TRBJ1-6, with TRBD1 matching over 9 bases. TRBV23-1 is an open reading frame, and its role is uncertain. Trimming cost V 3 bases and J 7 bases; bases outside gene matches: 19. The CDR3 runs 20 residues. The CDR3 reads CASSHPGGQGTDMRNSPLHF. CDR3 nucleotides: TGCGCCAGCAGTCACCCGGGCGGACAGGGGACCGATATGCGGAATTCACCCCTCCACTTT.

The rearrangement uses TRBV5-1 and TRBJ2-2; D unclear. The germline V and J ends were trimmed by 1 base and 1 base, with 8 bases remaining between them. The CDR3 is made up of 15 amino acids. Germline V CDR1 and CDR2: SGHRS, YFSETQ. The CDR3, as DNA: TGCGCCAGCAGCTTGATAGTAGGGAACACCGGGGAGCTGTTTTTT. The encoded protein is CASSLIVGNTGELFF.

This clone came up a few times. V is TRBV10-3 and J is TRBJ2-1; D is unresolved. Looked up from germline, CDR1 is ENHRY and CDR2 is SYGVKD. Between the trimmed V and J ends, which lost 11 bases and 10 bases, there was a span of 15 bases. This CDR3 has 11 residues. CDR3 protein: CAYQLVQEQFF. CDR3 sequence (DNA): TGTGCCTACCAGCTAGTCCAGGAGCAGTTCTTC.

The chain combines TRBV27 with TRBJ2-5, with 7 bases aligning to TRBD1. Trimming removed 2 bases from V and 3 bases from J; junction bases left unmatched: 6. This CDR3 spans 15 amino acids. CDR1 is MNHEY and CDR2 is SMNVEV in the germline V gene (reference sequence). The CDR3 bases are TGTGCCAGCAGTTTACGTGCAGGGGGTGAAGAGACCCAGTACTTC. Encoded protein: CASSLRAGGEETQYF.

The chain is built from TRBV7-2 and TRBJ1-1; D might be TRBD1 (6 bases). The CDR3 spans 18 residues. The V end lost 3 bases, the J end lost 3 bases, and 23 bases lay between the germline ends. From germline, CDR1 is SGHTA and CDR2 FQGNSA. The CDR3 protein is CASSFPRVISHRDTEAFF. The CDR3 region has the DNA TGTGCCAGCAGCTTCCCTAGGGTCATTAGTCACAGGGACACTGAAGCTTTCTTT. Combining the CDR3 with reference TRBV7-2 and TRBJ1-1 gives the whole variable domain GAGVSQSPSNKVTEKGKDVELRCDPISGHTALYWYRQSLGQGLEFLIYFQGNSAPDKSGLPSDRFSAERTGGSVSTLTIQRTQQEDSAVYLCASSFPRVISHRDTEAFFGQGTRLTVV.

This sequence joins TRBV7-9 and TRBJ1-1; tentative D call: TRBD1 (5 bases). V dropped 4 bases and J dropped 4 bases, with 10 bases sitting between them. The CDR3 covers 13 residues. Germline V gene sequence: CDR1 SEHNR, CDR2 FQNEAQ (reference sequence). CDR3 DNA sequence: TGTGCCAGCAGCTCTTACCAGGGCACTGAAGCTTTCTTT. Its protein is CASSSYQGTEAFF.